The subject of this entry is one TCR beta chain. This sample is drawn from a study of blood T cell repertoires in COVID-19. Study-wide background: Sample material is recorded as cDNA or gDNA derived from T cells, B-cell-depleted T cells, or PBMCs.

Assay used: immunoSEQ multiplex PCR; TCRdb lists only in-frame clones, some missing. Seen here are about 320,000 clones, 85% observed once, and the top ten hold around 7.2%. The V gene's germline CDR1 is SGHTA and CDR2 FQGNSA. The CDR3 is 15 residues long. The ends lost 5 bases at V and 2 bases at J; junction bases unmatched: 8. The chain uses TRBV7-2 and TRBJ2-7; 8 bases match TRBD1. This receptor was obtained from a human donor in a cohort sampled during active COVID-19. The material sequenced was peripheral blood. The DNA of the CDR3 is TGTGCCAGCAGCCCCCAGGGGACAGGTACCTACGAGCAGTACTTC. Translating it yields CASSPQGTGTYEQYF. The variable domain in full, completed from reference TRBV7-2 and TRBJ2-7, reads GAGVSQSPSNKVTEKGKDVELRCDPISGHTALYWYRQSLGQGLEFLIYFQGNSAPDKSGLPSDRFSAERTGGSVSTLTIQRTQQEDSAVYLCASSPQGTGTYEQYFGPGTRLTVT.